This TCR beta chain appears in the sequencing data of a study of blood T cell repertoires in COVID-19. Study-wide context: The United States, Italy and Spain supplied acute and convalescent COVID-19 samples. T cells, B-cell-depleted T cells, or PBMCs supplied cDNA or gDNA.

The CDR3 length is 15 residues. The ends were cut back, 0 bases at V and 6 bases at J, with 14 bases in the middle. From germline, CDR1 is MGHRA and CDR2 YSYEKL. Authors' methods: It was from reference gene primer amplification that nucleated cell counts were estimated. Libraries were prepared by immunoSEQ multiplex PCR; TCRdb keeps only in-frame clonotypes and omits some of them. V and J calls and clone size are given by that table; D and trimming were obtained from the DNA. The sample contains about 240,000 clones, roughly four fifths of which appear only once. The sequenced material came from peripheral blood. The chain uses TRBV4-1 and TRBJ1-1, with D hard to call. The clonotype originates from a woman in her seventies with acute or convalescent COVID-19. The CDR3 here is CASSQDSALGAEAFF. The CDR3 DNA reads as TGCGCCAGCAGCCAAGATTCCGCCTTGGGCGCTGAAGCTTTCTTT.